The clone carrying this TCR beta chain appeared a few times. The sample is drawn from a study of blood T cell repertoires in COVID-19. About the research overall: Samples representing acute and convalescent COVID-19 were sourced from the United States, Italy and Spain. T cells, B-cell-depleted T cells, or PBMCs provided the cDNA or gDNA that served as material.

The V end was cut by 9 bases, the J end by 2 bases, with 7 bases between. The CDR3 is made up of 11 amino acids. Under the authors' procedure: Reference gene primer amplification in the assay estimated nucleated cell counts. Sequencing was performed with immunoSEQ multiplex PCR; in TCRdb, only in-frame clones are kept and a portion is missing. V and J calls plus clone size are reproduced from that table; the DNA served to infer D and trimming. This sample carries about 200,000 clones, 60% to 85% of them seen once, and the ten largest clones take 4.5% to 7%. Sequenced: peripheral blood. The chain employs TRBV12-3 or TRBV12-4 and TRBJ2-5; no clear D gene. This TCR was sampled from a woman aged 70 to 79 with acute or convalescent COVID-19. Written as DNA, the CDR3 is TGTGCCAGTCAAATTCAAGAGACCCAGTACTTC. It translates to CASQIQETQYF.